These T cell receptor beta chains were read from a single sample in a study of T cell repertoires in cytomegalovirus infection. Each CDR3 protein gets one entry after TCRdb re-called the reads with MiXCR. The sample includes almost 550,000 distinct CDR3 sequences, about 15% of them seen just once. Sequencing was done on a sample of CD8+ T cells from PBMCs. These TCRs come from a human donor in good health (CMV status not recorded). Some clones in this sample may be carry-over from other donors' samples. CDR3s include the opening cysteine and the closing phenylalanine or tryptophan. Each record gives: CDR3 protein, CDR3 DNA, clone size, D gene, J gene, V gene. The D gene is left open where the match is weak. Clone size is stated in some rows and not others, as once, few, many or a class when expanded.

CDR3: CASSSRTESYGYTF
DNA: TGTGCCAGCAGCTCCAGGACAGAAAGCTATGGCTACACCTTC
size: NA
D: NA
J: TRBJ1-2
V: TRBV5-4

CDR3: CASSLELAGGTDTQYF
DNA: TGTGCCAGCAGCTTAGAACTAGCGGGGGGCACAGATACGCAGTATTTT
size: many
D: TRBD2
J: TRBJ2-3
V: TRBV7-6

CDR3: CASSHKAGETQYF
DNA: TGTGCCAGCAGCCACAAGGCGGGAGAGACCCAGTACTTC
size: few
D: NA
J: TRBJ2-5
V: TRBV3-1

CDR3: CASSFGSVGNEQFF
DNA: TGTGCCAGCAGCTTCGGGAGCGTAGGAAATGAGCAGTTCTTC
size: many
D: NA
J: TRBJ2-1
V: TRBV5-4

CDR3: CASSPRTGNNQPQHF
DNA: TGTGCCAGCAGTCCACGGACAGGGAATAATCAGCCCCAGCATTTT
size: NA
D: TRBD1
J: TRBJ1-5
V: TRBV27

CDR3: CASSPGTGPSYGYTF
DNA: TGTGCCAGCAGCCCTGGGACAGGGCCATCCTATGGCTACACCTTC
size: NA
D: TRBD1
J: TRBJ1-2
V: TRBV3-1

CDR3: CASRDFLKETQYF
DNA: TGTGCCAGCCGGGACTTCTTAAAAGAGACCCAGTACTTC
size: NA
D: NA
J: TRBJ2-5
V: TRBV28

CDR3: CATSDPLRGRDEQYF
DNA: TGTGCCACCAGTGATCCCCTGCGCGGGAGAGACGAGCAGTACTTC
size: NA
D: TRBD2
J: TRBJ2-7
V: TRBV24-1

CDR3: CASSERFISGNTIYF
DNA: TGTGCCAGCAGTGAAAGGTTCATCTCTGGAAACACCATATATTTT
size: NA
D: NA
J: TRBJ1-3
V: TRBV6-1

CDR3: CASSSWTSGRKETQYF
DNA: TGTGCCAGCAGCTCCTGGACTAGCGGGAGAAAGGAGACCCAGTACTTC
size: many
D: TRBD2
J: TRBJ2-5
V: TRBV7-9

CDR3: CASSYDRGGYNYGYTF
DNA: TGTGCCAGCAGTTACGACAGGGGCGGCTATAACTATGGCTACACCTTC
size: many
D: TRBD1
J: TRBJ1-2
V: TRBV6-5

CDR3: CASSLGVVARGNTEAFF
DNA: TGCGCCAGCAGCTTGGGGGTAGTGGCCAGGGGAAACACTGAAGCTTTCTTT
size: few
D: NA
J: TRBJ1-1
V: TRBV5-1

CDR3: CSVDGLAVYNEQFF
DNA: TGCAGCGTTGATGGACTAGCGGTATACAATGAGCAGTTCTTC
size: NA
D: TRBD2
J: TRBJ2-1
V: TRBV29-1

CDR3: CASSLAGAGTQYF
DNA: TGTGCCAGCAGCTTAGCCGGAGCAGGAACCCAGTACTTC
size: NA
D: NA
J: TRBJ2-5
V: TRBV7-9

CDR3: CASSQEAGDTGELFF
DNA: TGTGCCAGCAGCCAAGAAGCGGGTGACACCGGGGAGCTGTTTTTT
size: many
D: NA
J: TRBJ2-2
V: TRBV4-2

CDR3: CASSRSGRITEAFF
DNA: TGTGCCAGCAGTCGGTCAGGGAGGATCACTGAAGCTTTCTTT
size: NA
D: NA
J: TRBJ1-1
V: TRBV27

CDR3: CASSEALRKTGELFF
DNA: TGTGCCAGCAGTGAAGCGCTTCGAAAGACCGGGGAGCTGTTTTTT
size: few
D: NA
J: TRBJ2-2
V: TRBV2

CDR3: CATSVGRGSHNEQFF
DNA: TGTGCCACCAGTGTAGGCAGGGGGTCCCACAATGAGCAGTTCTTC
size: many
D: TRBD1
J: TRBJ2-1
V: TRBV24-1